These 9 T cell receptor beta chains share one sample of origin, sequenced in a study of blood T cell repertoires in COVID-19. Here immunoSEQ multiplex PCR was the method, and the copy in TCRdb shows in-frame clones only, minus some. The sample records 85,000 to 110,000 clones, 70% to 90% being singletons. The source material was peripheral blood. The origin of the receptors is a human donor in a cohort sampled during active COVID-19.

The gene calls are TRBV5-4 and TRBJ2-5, with D tentatively TRBD2 (6 bases). This CDR3 is built from 14 residues. Trimming left V 0 bases short and J 7 bases short, with 13 bases between. Germline CDR1 reads SGHNT; CDR2 reads YYREEE (reference sequence). The chain's CDR3 is CASSLGGTPSTQYF. CDR3 coding DNA: TGTGCCAGCAGCTTGGGCGGGACCCCATCGACCCAGTACTTC.

This chain links TRBV19 with TRBJ1-2, with 11 bases aligning to TRBD1. The CDR3 is 14 amino acids. V was pared by 6 bases and J by 5 bases, with 5 bases of the junction left unmatched. CDR1 is LNHDA, CDR2 SQIVND, per germline (reference sequence). CDR3 residues: CASSPGQGGYGYTF. The CDR3 region has the DNA TGTGCCAGTAGCCCGGGACAGGGGGGTTATGGCTACACCTTC.

This clone appeared a few times. V and J are TRBV28 and TRBJ1-3; D not resolved. The V end was cut by 7 bases, the J end by 1 base, with 20 bases between. CDR1 is MDHEN and CDR2 is SYDVKM in the germline V gene. The CDR3 length is 17 residues. The CDR3 DNA reads as TGTGCCAGCACCCCCCCCGGAGTAGCCTCTTCTGGAAACACCATATATTTT. Translated, it gives CASTPPGVASSGNTIYF.

V is TRBV5-1 and J is TRBJ2-7; 7 bases align to TRBD1. There are 15 residues in the CDR3. J was trimmed by 8 bases and V by 4 bases; bases with no gene match: 15. The V gene's germline CDR1 is SGHRS and CDR2 YFSETQ. CDR3 loop: CASSPPGTQGLQQYF. CDR3 nucleotides: TGCGCCAGCAGCCCACCGGGGACACAGGGGCTTCAGCAGTACTTC.

This chain links TRBV19 with TRBJ2-7; 9 positions agree with TRBD1. The J segment lost 3 bases and the V segment lost 6 bases, leaving 3 bases of the junction unmatched. This CDR3 comprises 13 residues. From germline, CDR1 is LNHDA and CDR2 SQIVND (reference sequence). Written as DNA, the CDR3 is TGTGCCAGTAGAGACAGGGGGTACTACGAGCAGTACTTC. It is translated as CASRDRGYYEQYF.

The chain joins TRBV9 to TRBJ2-3, with TRBD2 matching over 10 bases. Losses at the gene ends were 4 bases for V and 4 bases for J; bases not matched to a gene: 12. This CDR3 comprises 17 residues. Germline lookup yields CDR1 SGDLS and CDR2 YYNGEE. The CDR3 nucleotides are TGTGCCAGCAGCCACCCCGCGCTAGCGGGAGCCCCAGATACGCAGTATTTT. It codes for CASSHPALAGAPDTQYF.

This clone was observed a few times. The chain links TRBV15 to TRBJ1-5, with 7 bases matching TRBD1. Germline assignment: CDR1 LNHNV and CDR2 YYDKDF (reference sequence). V gave up 5 bases and J gave up 5 bases; unmatched junction bases: 9. There are 15 residues in the CDR3. CDR3 sequence (DNA): TGTGCCACCAGCGCTATTCATACAGGGGATCAGCCCCAGCATTTT. Translated: CATSAIHTGDQPQHF.

The chain couples TRBV9 to TRBJ2-7; 8 nucleotides agree with TRBD2. The CDR3 has 17 residues. CDR1 and CDR2 (germline): SGDLS, YYNGEE. The ends lost 0 bases at V and 6 bases at J; junction bases unmatched: 14. CDR3 DNA: TGTGCCAGCAGCGTAGCTACCGGGAGGGCCAATCCTTCCGAGCAGTACTTC. Protein: CASSVATGRANPSEQYF.

The chain carries TRBV20-1 and TRBJ1-2, with unresolved D. The CDR3 consists of 11 residues. CDR1 is DFQATT and CDR2 is SNEGSKA in the germline V gene (reference sequence). V gave up 0 bases and J gave up 8 bases, with 7 bases separating them. This CDR3 is CSAREGGGYTF. The DNA for the CDR3 is TGCAGTGCTAGAGAAGGAGGGGGCTACACCTTC.